The text below deals with one T cell receptor (beta chain). Antigen specificity is unknown. These data come from a study of OX40 agonist ivuxolimab in advanced cancers. For the study at large: Patients took ivuxolimab, an agonistic anti-OX40 (CD134) antibody.

Profiling relied on immunoSEQ multiplex PCR, and the TCRdb table lists in-frame clones only, not all of them. Of about 60,000 clones listed, 65% to 90% are singletons. V gave up 1 base and J gave up 0 bases, with 6 bases separating them. CDR1 is SGHAT and CDR2 is FQNNGV in the germline V gene. This CDR3 has 14 residues. Study-wide results and limits: Blood T cells, both CD4+ and CD8+, expanded clonally by week 6 at 0.1 to 3.0 mg/kg. CD8+ T cells averaged more expanded clones than CD4+.

This TCR derives from an adult with an advanced solid tumor such as melanoma, head and neck, liver or kidney cancer. The chain links TRBV11-2 to TRBJ1-2; D is undetermined. Specimen: CD4+ or CD8+ T cells sorted from blood, collected in a trial of the OX40 agonist ivuxolimab. The CDR3 loop is CASSLGRANYGYTF. In nucleotides, the CDR3 is TGTGCCAGCAGCTTAGGGAGAGCTAACTATGGCTACACCTTC.